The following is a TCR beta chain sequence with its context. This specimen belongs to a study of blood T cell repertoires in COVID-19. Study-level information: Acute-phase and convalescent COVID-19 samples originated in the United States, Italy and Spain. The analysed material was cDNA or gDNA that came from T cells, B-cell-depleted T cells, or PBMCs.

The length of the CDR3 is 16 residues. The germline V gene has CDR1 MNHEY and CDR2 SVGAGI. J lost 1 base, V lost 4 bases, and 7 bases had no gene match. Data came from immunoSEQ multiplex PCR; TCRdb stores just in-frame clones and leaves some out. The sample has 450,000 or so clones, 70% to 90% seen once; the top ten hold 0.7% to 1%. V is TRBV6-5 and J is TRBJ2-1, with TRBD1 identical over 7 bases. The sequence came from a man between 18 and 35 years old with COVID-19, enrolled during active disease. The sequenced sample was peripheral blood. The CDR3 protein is CASSSTTGQSYNEQFF. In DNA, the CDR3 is TGTGCCAGCAGTTCGACGACAGGGCAATCCTACAATGAGCAGTTCTTC.